This entry describes one T cell receptor (beta chain). Its antigen is undetermined. This CDR3 spans 14 amino acids. With 8 bases clipped from V and 5 bases from J, the junction kept 8 bases outside the gene matches. Per germline, CDR1 SNHLY and CDR2 FYNNEI. The whole isolated RNA underwent reverse transcription, so sequencing captured expressed TCRB transcripts. TCRdb keeps only in-frame clones here, not all; method: immunoSEQ multiplex PCR. The table lists some 160,000 clones, approximately 10% of them singletons. This entry belongs to a study of beta chain features in type 1 diabetes. Notes on the study in general: Shortening of TCRB CDR3s, moderate but significant, appeared in all four CD4+ subsets of Type 1 diabetes patients.

The chain recombines TRBV2 with TRBJ2-2; 7 nucleotides match TRBD2. Material: central memory CD4+ T cells from blood. The clonotype was recovered from a woman aged 25-40 years with type 1 diabetes. This chain's CDR3 is CASQGGSLTGELFF. CDR3 nucleotide sequence: TGTGCCAGCCAGGGCGGGAGTTTAACCGGGGAGCTGTTTTTT.